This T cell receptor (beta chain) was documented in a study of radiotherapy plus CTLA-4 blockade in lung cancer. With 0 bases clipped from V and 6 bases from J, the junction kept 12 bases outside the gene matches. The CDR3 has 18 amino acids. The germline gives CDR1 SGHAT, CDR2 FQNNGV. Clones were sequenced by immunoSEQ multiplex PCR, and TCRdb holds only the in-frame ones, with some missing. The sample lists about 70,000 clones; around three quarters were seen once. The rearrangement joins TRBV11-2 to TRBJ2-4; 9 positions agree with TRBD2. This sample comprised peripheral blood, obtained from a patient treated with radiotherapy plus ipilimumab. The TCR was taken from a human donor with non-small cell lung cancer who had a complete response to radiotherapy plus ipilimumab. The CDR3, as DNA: TGTGCCAGCAGCTTAGATCCGGGTAGCGGGAGACGTGGAAACATTCAGTACTTC. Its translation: CASSLDPGSGRRGNIQYF.